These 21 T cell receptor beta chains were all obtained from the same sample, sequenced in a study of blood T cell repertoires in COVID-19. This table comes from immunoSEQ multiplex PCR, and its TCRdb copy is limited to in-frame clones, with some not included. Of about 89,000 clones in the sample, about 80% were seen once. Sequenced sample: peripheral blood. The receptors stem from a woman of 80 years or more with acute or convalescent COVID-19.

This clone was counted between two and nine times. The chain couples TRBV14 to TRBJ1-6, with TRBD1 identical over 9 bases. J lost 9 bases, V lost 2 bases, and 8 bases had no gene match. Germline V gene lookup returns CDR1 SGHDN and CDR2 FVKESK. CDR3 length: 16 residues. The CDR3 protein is CASSQRRGTGFSPLHF. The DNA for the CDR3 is TGTGCCAGCAGCCAACGTAGGGGGACAGGGTTTTCACCCCTCCACTTT.

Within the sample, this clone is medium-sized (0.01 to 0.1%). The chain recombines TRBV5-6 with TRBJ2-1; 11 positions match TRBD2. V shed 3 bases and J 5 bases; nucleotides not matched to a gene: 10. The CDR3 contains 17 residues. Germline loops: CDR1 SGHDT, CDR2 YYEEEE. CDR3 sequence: CASSSSTSGSFHNEQFF. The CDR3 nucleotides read TGTGCCAGCAGCTCCTCTACTAGCGGGAGCTTTCACAATGAGCAGTTCTTC.

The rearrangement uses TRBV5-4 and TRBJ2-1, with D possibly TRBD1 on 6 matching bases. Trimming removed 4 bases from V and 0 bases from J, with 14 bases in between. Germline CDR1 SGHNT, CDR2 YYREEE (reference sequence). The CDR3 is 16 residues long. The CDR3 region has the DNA TGTGCCAGCAGCCCCCGGGACACGAGCTCCTACAATGAGCAGTTCTTC. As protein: CASSPRDTSSYNEQFF.

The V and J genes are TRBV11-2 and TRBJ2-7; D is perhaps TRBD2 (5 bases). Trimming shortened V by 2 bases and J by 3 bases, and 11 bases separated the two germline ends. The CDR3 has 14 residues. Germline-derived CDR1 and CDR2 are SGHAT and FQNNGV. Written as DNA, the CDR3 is TGTGCCAGCAGCTTATATGCGGGTTTCTACGAGCAGTACTTC. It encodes CASSLYAGFYEQYF.

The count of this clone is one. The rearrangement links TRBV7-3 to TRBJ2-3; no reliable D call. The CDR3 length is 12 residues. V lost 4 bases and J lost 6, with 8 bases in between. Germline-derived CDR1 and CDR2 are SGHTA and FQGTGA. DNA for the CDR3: TGTGCCAGCAGCTCCAACTTCGATACGCAGTATTTT. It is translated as CASSSNFDTQYF.

CDR3 protein: CASNSPRSGIYEQYF. Written as DNA, the CDR3 is TGTGCCAGCAACTCTCCCCGTAGCGGGATCTACGAGCAGTACTTC. This rearrangement joins TRBV27 to TRBJ2-7, with 8 bases that match TRBD2. CDR1 MNHEY and CDR2 SMNVEV come from the germline V gene (reference sequence). V lost 7 bases and J lost 3; bases outside the gene matches: 11. The CDR3 has 15 residues.

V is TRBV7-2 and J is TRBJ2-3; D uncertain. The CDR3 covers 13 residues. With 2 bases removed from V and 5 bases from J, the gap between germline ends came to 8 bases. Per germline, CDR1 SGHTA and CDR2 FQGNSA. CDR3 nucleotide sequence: TGTGCCAGCAGCTTATTCAGGAAAGATACGCAGTATTTT. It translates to CASSLFRKDTQYF.

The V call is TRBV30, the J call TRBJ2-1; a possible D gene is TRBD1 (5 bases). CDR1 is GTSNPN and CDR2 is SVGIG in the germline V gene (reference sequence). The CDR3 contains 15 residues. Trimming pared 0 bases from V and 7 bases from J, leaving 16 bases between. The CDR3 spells CAWSVRRAGLNEQFF. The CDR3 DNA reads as TGTGCCTGGAGTGTCCGAAGGGCAGGGTTGAATGAGCAGTTCTTC.

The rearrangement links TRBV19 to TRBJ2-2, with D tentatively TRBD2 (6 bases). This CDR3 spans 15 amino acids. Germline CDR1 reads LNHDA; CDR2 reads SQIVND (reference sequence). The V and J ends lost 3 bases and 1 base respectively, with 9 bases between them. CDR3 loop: CASSMGLRNTGELFF. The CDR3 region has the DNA TGTGCCAGTAGTATGGGACTGAGGAACACCGGGGAGCTGTTTTTT.

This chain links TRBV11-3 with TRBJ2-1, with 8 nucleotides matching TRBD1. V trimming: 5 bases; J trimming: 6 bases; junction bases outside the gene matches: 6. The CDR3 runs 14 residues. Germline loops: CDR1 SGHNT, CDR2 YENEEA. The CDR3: CASSVRDRTNEQFF. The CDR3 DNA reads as TGTGCCAGCAGCGTCCGGGACAGGACCAATGAGCAGTTCTTC.

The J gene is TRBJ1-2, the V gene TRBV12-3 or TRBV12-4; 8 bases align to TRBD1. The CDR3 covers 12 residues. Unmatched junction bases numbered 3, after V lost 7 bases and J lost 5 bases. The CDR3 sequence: CASNRGTYGYTF. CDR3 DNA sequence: TGTGCCAGCAACAGGGGGACGTATGGCTACACCTTC.

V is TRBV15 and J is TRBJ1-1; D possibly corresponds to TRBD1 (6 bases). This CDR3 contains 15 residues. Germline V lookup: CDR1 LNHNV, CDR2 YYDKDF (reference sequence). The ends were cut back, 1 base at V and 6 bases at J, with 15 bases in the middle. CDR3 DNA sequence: TGTGCCACCAGCAGAGTTGCGGGGGCTCGTCCTGAAGCTTTCTTT. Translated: CATSRVAGARPEAFF.

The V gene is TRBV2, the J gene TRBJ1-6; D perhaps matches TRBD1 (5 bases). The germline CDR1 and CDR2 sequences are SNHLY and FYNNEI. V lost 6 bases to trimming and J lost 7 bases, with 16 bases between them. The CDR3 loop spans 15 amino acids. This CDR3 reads CASSSVQGLNSPLHF. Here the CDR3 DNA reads TGTGCCAGCAGCAGCGTTCAGGGTCTAAATTCACCCCTCCACTTT.

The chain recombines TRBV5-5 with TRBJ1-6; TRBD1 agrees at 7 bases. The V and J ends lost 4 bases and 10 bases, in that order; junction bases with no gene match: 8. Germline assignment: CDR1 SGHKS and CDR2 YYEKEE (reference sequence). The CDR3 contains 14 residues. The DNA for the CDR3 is TGTGCCAGCAGCCTGACAGGGCCCCAATCACCCCTCCACTTT. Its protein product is CASSLTGPQSPLHF.

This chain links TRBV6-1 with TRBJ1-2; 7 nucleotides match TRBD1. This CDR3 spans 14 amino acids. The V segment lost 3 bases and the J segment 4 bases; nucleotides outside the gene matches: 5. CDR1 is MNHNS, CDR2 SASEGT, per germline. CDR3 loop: CASSDPGQFYGYTF. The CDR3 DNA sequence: TGTGCCAGCAGTGACCCGGGACAGTTCTATGGCTACACCTTC.

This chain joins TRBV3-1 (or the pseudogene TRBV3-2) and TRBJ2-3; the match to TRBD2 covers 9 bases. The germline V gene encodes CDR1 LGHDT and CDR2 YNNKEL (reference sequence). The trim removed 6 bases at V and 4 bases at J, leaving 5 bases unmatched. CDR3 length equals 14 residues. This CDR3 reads CASRRGGRADTQYF. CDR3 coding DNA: TGTGCCAGCAGGCGGGGGGGCCGGGCAGATACGCAGTATTTT.

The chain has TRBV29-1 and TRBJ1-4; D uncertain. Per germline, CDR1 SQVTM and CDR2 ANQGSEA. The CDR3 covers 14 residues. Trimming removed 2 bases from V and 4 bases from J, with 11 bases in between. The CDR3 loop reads CSVENRSVNEKLFF. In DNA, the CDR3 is TGCAGCGTTGAAAATCGGAGCGTTAATGAAAAACTGTTTTTT.

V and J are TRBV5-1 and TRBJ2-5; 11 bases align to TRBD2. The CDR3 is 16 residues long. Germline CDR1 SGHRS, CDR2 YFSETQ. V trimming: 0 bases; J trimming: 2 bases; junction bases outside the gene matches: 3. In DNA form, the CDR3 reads TGCGCCAGCAGCTTGGAGGGGACTAGCGGACAAGAGACCCAGTACTTC. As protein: CASSLEGTSGQETQYF.

CDR3 amino acids: CSVFFARGYTF. The CDR3 nucleotides are TGCAGCGTTTTCTTCGCGAGGGGCTACACCTTC. This chain joins TRBV29-1 and TRBJ1-2; D remains unclear. The CDR3 is 11 residues long. In germline, CDR1 is SQVTM, CDR2 ANQGSEA. Trimming took off 5 bases at V and 8 bases at J, with 12 bases between the two ends.

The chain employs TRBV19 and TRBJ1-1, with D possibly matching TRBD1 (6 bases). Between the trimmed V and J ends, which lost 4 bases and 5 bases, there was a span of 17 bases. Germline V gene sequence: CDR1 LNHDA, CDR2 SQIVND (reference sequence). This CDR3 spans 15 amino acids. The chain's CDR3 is CASSSGQTRETEAFF. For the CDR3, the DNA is TGTGCCAGTAGTAGCGGACAGACACGCGAAACTGAAGCTTTCTTT.

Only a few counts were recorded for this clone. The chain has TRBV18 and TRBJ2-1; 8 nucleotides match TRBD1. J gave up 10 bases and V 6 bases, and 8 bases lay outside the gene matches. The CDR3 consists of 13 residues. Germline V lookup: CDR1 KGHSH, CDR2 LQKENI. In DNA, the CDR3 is TGTGCCAGCTCCTCCGACAGGGGTAAAGAGCAGTTCTTC. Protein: CASSSDRGKEQFF.